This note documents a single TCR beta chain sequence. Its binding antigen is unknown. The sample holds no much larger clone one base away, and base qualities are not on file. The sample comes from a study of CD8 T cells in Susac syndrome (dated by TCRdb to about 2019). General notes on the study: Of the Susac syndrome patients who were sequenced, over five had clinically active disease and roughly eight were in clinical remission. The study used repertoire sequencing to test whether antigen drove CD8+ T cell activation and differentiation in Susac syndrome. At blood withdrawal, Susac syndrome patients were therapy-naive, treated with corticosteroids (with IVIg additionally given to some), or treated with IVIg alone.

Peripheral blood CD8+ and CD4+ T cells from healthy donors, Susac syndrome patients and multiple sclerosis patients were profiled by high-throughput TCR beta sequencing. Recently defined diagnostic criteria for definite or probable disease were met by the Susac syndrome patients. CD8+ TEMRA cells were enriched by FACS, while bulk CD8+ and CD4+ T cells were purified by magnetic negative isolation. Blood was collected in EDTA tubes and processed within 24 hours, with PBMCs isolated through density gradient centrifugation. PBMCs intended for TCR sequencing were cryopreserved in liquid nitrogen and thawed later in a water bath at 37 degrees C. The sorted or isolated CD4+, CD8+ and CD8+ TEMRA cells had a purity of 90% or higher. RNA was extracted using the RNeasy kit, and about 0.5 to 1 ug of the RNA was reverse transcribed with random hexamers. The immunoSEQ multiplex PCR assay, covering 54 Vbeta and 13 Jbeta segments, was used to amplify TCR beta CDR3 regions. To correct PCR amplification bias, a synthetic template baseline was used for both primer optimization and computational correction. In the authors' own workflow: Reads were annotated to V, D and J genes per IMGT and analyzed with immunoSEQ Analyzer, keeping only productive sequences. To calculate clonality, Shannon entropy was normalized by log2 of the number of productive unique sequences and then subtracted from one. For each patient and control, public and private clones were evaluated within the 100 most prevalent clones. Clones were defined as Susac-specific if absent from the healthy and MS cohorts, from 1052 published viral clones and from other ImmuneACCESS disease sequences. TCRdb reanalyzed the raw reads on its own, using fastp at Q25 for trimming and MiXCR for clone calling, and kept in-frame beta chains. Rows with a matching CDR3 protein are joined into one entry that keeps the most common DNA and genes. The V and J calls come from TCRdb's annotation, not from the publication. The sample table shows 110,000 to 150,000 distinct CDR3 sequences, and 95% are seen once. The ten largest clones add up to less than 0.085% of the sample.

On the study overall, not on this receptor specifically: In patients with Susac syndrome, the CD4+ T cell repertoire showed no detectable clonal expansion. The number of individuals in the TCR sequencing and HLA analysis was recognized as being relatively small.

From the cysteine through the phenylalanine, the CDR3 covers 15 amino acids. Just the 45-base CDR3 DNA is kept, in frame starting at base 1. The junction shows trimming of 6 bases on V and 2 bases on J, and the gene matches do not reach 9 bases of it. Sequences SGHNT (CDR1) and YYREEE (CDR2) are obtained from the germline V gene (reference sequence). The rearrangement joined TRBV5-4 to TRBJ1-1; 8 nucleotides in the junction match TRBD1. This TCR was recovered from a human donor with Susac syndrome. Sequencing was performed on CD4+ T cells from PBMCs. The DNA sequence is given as TGTGCCAGCACCGAGAGGACAGGGAGAAACACTGAAGCTTTCTTT. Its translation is CASTERTGRNTEAFF.